These T cell receptor beta chains were read from a single sample in a study of blood T cell repertoires in COVID-19. The method was immunoSEQ multiplex PCR; TCRdb's version includes in-frame clones alone and lacks a portion of them. There are 200,000 to 250,000 clones in the sample; roughly 85% occur only once, and approximately 12% lies in the top ten. The material sequenced was peripheral blood. Receptors originate from a woman aged 18-29 years who had recovered from COVID-19. The CDR3 runs from the conserved cysteine through the conserved F or W. A D gene is named only where the DNA matches it firmly. Expanded clones are given a class, and other clones once, few, many or no size at all.

j_gene: TRBJ2-2
v_gene: TRBV4-2
d_gene: .
abundance: few
CDR3aa: CASSQDPNTGELFF
CDR3nt: TGTGCCAGCAGCCAAGACCCTAACACCGGGGAGCTGTTTTTT

j_gene: TRBJ2-7
v_gene: TRBV10-3
d_gene: .
abundance: few
CDR3aa: CAISDQISYEQYF
CDR3nt: TGTGCCATCAGTGATCAGATCTCCTACGAGCAGTACTTC

j_gene: TRBJ2-7
v_gene: TRBV7-9
d_gene: .
abundance: .
CDR3aa: CASSPPGGKNGYEQYF
CDR3nt: TGTGCCAGCAGCCCCCCAGGGGGGAAAAACGGCTACGAGCAGTACTTC

j_gene: TRBJ2-1
v_gene: TRBV29-1
d_gene: TRBD2
abundance: .
CDR3aa: CSVEEGLAGPNEQFF
CDR3nt: TGCAGCGTTGAAGAGGGACTAGCGGGACCCAATGAGCAGTTCTTC

j_gene: TRBJ2-7
v_gene: TRBV6-5
d_gene: .
abundance: .
CDR3aa: CASDGGSSYEQYF
CDR3nt: TGTGCCAGCGATGGCGGCAGCTCCTACGAGCAGTACTTC

j_gene: TRBJ2-1
v_gene: TRBV24-1
d_gene: TRBD2
abundance: .
CDR3aa: CATSGLAGYNEQFF
CDR3nt: TGTGCCACCAGTGGACTAGCGGGTTACAATGAGCAGTTCTTC

j_gene: TRBJ1-2
v_gene: TRBV9
d_gene: TRBD1
abundance: .
CDR3aa: CASSAGQGNYGYTF
CDR3nt: TGTGCCAGCAGCGCGGGACAGGGTAACTATGGCTACACCTTC

j_gene: TRBJ2-7
v_gene: TRBV5-5
d_gene: TRBD2
abundance: .
CDR3aa: CASSLVPSGSWYEQYF
CDR3nt: TGTGCCAGCAGCTTGGTCCCTAGCGGGAGTTGGTACGAGCAGTACTTC

j_gene: TRBJ1-4
v_gene: TRBV9
d_gene: .
abundance: .
CDR3aa: CASSVDAGSEKLFF
CDR3nt: TGTGCCAGCAGCGTAGATGCGGGATCGGAAAAACTGTTTTTT

j_gene: TRBJ2-3
v_gene: TRBV18
d_gene: .
abundance: .
CDR3aa: CASSPTGSTDTQYF
CDR3nt: TGTGCCAGCTCACCGACCGGGAGCACAGATACGCAGTATTTT

j_gene: TRBJ2-7
v_gene: TRBV9
d_gene: TRBD2
abundance: .
CDR3aa: CASSQGLAGIYEQYF
CDR3nt: TGTGCCAGCAGCCAGGGACTAGCGGGAATCTACGAGCAGTACTTC

j_gene: TRBJ1-3
v_gene: TRBV12-3/TRBV12-4
d_gene: .
abundance: .
CDR3aa: CASTLAGDTIYF
CDR3nt: TGTGCCAGCACCCTCGCTGGAGACACCATATATTTT

j_gene: TRBJ2-7
v_gene: TRBV18
d_gene: .
abundance: .
CDR3aa: CASSPLRDYEQYF
CDR3nt: TGTGCCAGCTCACCGCTGAGAGACTACGAGCAGTACTTC

j_gene: TRBJ2-7
v_gene: TRBV3-1/TRBV3-2
d_gene: .
abundance: .
CDR3aa: CASSQGWTEQYF
CDR3nt: TGTGCCAGCAGCCAAGGTTGGACAGAGCAGTACTTC

j_gene: TRBJ2-1
v_gene: TRBV5-5
d_gene: .
abundance: .
CDR3aa: CASSLNFSPKNEQFF
CDR3nt: TGTGCCAGCAGCTTGAATTTTAGCCCAAAGAATGAGCAGTTCTTC

j_gene: TRBJ2-7
v_gene: TRBV6-2/TRBV6-3
d_gene: TRBD2
abundance: .
CDR3aa: CASSYSFVGRDSYEQYF
CDR3nt: TGTGCCAGCAGTTACTCGTTTGTCGGGAGGGACTCCTACGAGCAGTACTTC

j_gene: TRBJ2-2
v_gene: TRBV24-1
d_gene: .
abundance: .
CDR3aa: CATSPATSLTAGELFF
CDR3nt: TGTGCCACCAGCCCCGCGACTAGTTTAACCGCCGGGGAGCTGTTTTTT

j_gene: TRBJ2-2
v_gene: TRBV27
d_gene: TRBD2
abundance: .
CDR3aa: CASSLFVGSGSNTGELFF
CDR3nt: TGTGCCAGCAGTTTATTCGTGGGGAGCGGGAGCAACACCGGGGAGCTGTTTTTT

j_gene: TRBJ1-2
v_gene: TRBV7-2
d_gene: TRBD1
abundance: .
CDR3aa: CASSLSTGGQGYTF
CDR3nt: TGTGCCAGCAGCCTTAGTACAGGGGGACAGGGCTACACCTTC

j_gene: TRBJ2-7
v_gene: TRBV28
d_gene: TRBD2
abundance: .
CDR3aa: CASSQPSGRRYEQYF
CDR3nt: TGTGCCAGCAGTCAGCCCAGCGGGAGAAGGTACGAGCAGTACTTC

j_gene: TRBJ1-2
v_gene: TRBV30
d_gene: TRBD1
abundance: .
CDR3aa: CAWSAGTGDGYTF
CDR3nt: TGTGCCTGGAGTGCCGGGACAGGGGATGGCTACACCTTC

j_gene: TRBJ2-7
v_gene: TRBV7-2
d_gene: .
abundance: .
CDR3aa: CASSLSFREKYEQYF
CDR3nt: TGTGCCAGCAGCTTAAGCTTCCGGGAGAAGTACGAGCAGTACTTC

j_gene: TRBJ1-1
v_gene: TRBV21-1
d_gene: .
abundance: .
CDR3aa: CASSGIDWQENTEAFF
CDR3nt: TGTGCCAGCAGCGGCATCGATTGGCAGGAGAACACTGAAGCTTTCTTT

j_gene: TRBJ1-1
v_gene: TRBV6-5
d_gene: .
abundance: .
CDR3aa: CASSPLGVHTEAFF
CDR3nt: TGTGCCAGCAGTCCCCTCGGTGTTCACACTGAAGCTTTCTTT

j_gene: TRBJ2-1
v_gene: TRBV9
d_gene: .
abundance: once
CDR3aa: CASSVVGDPGGEQFF
CDR3nt: TGTGCCAGCAGCGTAGTGGGCGACCCCGGGGGTGAGCAGTTCTTC

j_gene: TRBJ1-2
v_gene: TRBV15
d_gene: TRBD1
abundance: many
CDR3aa: CATSRSVEGAGGYTF
CDR3nt: TGTGCCACCAGCAGGTCCGTAGAGGGGGCTGGTGGCTACACCTTC

j_gene: TRBJ2-5
v_gene: TRBV24-1
d_gene: TRBD2
abundance: .
CDR3aa: CATSDLRGGDGYRETQYF
CDR3nt: TGTGCCACCAGTGATCTTCGCGGGGGGGACGGCTACAGGGAGACCCAGTACTTC

j_gene: TRBJ1-2
v_gene: TRBV4-1
d_gene: TRBD1
abundance: .
CDR3aa: CASSQRTGSYGYTF
CDR3nt: TGCGCCAGCAGCCAGCGGACAGGGAGTTATGGCTACACCTTC

j_gene: TRBJ2-2
v_gene: TRBV14
d_gene: .
abundance: .
CDR3aa: CASSQDFLPGELFF
CDR3nt: TGTGCCAGCAGCCAAGATTTCCTTCCCGGGGAGCTGTTTTTT

j_gene: TRBJ2-7
v_gene: TRBV7-2
d_gene: .
abundance: .
CDR3aa: CASSSRTGGTRTYEQYF
CDR3nt: TGTGCCAGCAGCTCTAGAACCGGGGGGACAAGAACCTACGAGCAGTACTTC

j_gene: TRBJ2-7
v_gene: TRBV6-5
d_gene: .
abundance: .
CDR3aa: CASSYSTGNEQYF
CDR3nt: TGTGCCAGCAGTTACTCTACAGGGAACGAGCAGTACTTC

j_gene: TRBJ1-2
v_gene: TRBV7-2
d_gene: TRBD1
abundance: .
CDR3aa: CASSQQGSYGYTF
CDR3nt: TGTGCCAGCAGCCAACAGGGGAGCTATGGCTACACCTTC

j_gene: TRBJ2-7
v_gene: TRBV7-2
d_gene: .
abundance: once
CDR3aa: CASSLFNTRGSYEQYF
CDR3nt: TGTGCCAGCAGCTTATTCAACACGCGGGGCTCCTACGAGCAGTACTTC

j_gene: TRBJ2-7
v_gene: TRBV5-6
d_gene: TRBD1
abundance: .
CDR3aa: CASSWTGDSYEQYF
CDR3nt: TGTGCCAGCAGCTGGACAGGGGACTCCTACGAGCAGTACTTC

j_gene: TRBJ1-2
v_gene: TRBV5-4
d_gene: .
abundance: .
CDR3aa: CASGLATEGYTF
CDR3nt: TGTGCCAGCGGCTTGGCCACAGAGGGCTACACCTTC

j_gene: TRBJ2-7
v_gene: TRBV6-5
d_gene: TRBD2
abundance: .
CDR3aa: CASRRLAGGRDEQYF
CDR3nt: TGTGCCAGCAGAAGACTAGCGGGAGGTAGGGACGAGCAGTACTTC

j_gene: TRBJ2-1
v_gene: TRBV15
d_gene: TRBD2
abundance: .
CDR3aa: CATSPGPSGRSGEQFF
CDR3nt: TGTGCCACCAGCCCCGGCCCCAGCGGGAGAAGCGGTGAGCAGTTCTTC

j_gene: TRBJ1-1
v_gene: TRBV5-1
d_gene: .
abundance: .
CDR3aa: CASSFVRGAIPNTEAFF
CDR3nt: TGCGCCAGCAGCTTCGTAAGGGGCGCGATCCCGAACACTGAAGCTTTCTTT

j_gene: TRBJ2-5
v_gene: TRBV5-5
d_gene: .
abundance: .
CDR3aa: CASSLSRGVETQYF
CDR3nt: TGTGCCAGCAGCTTGTCCCGGGGAGTAGAGACCCAGTACTTC

j_gene: TRBJ1-4
v_gene: TRBV7-2
d_gene: TRBD1
abundance: few
CDR3aa: CASSLAGTGEEKLFF
CDR3nt: TGTGCCAGCAGCTTAGCTGGGACAGGTGAAGAAAAACTGTTTTTT

j_gene: TRBJ2-7
v_gene: TRBV27
d_gene: TRBD2
abundance: .
CDR3aa: CASSLGLAAYEQYF
CDR3nt: TGTGCCAGCAGCTTGGGACTAGCTGCCTACGAGCAGTACTTC

j_gene: TRBJ2-3
v_gene: TRBV4-2
d_gene: TRBD2
abundance: many
CDR3aa: CASSQGRERTDTQYF
CDR3nt: TGTGCCAGCAGCCAAGGGCGGGAGCGCACAGATACGCAGTATTTT

j_gene: TRBJ2-7
v_gene: TRBV5-6
d_gene: TRBD2
abundance: .
CDR3aa: CASSDPTSGYEQYF
CDR3nt: TGTGCCAGCAGCGATCCGACTAGCGGCTACGAGCAGTACTTC

j_gene: TRBJ2-1
v_gene: TRBV7-2
d_gene: TRBD1
abundance: .
CDR3aa: CASSLDRPGQGYNEQFF
CDR3nt: TGTGCCAGCAGCTTGGACAGACCGGGACAGGGCTACAATGAGCAGTTCTTC